What follows are 22 T cell receptor beta chains derived from one specimen sequenced in a study of neurological immune-mediated disorders. Each CDR3 protein is one row after TCRdb ran MiXCR on the 5' RACE reads. The sample shows tens of thousands of distinct CDR3 sequences, 4% of them seen only once. The sequencing input was CD4+ T cells from blood. These receptors were obtained from a middle-aged woman with multiple sclerosis.

This clonotype appeared many times. The chain employs TRBV5-1 and TRBJ2-5, with D perhaps TRBD1 (5 bases). Trimming pared 4 bases from V and 3 bases from J, leaving 16 bases between. Per germline, CDR1 SGHRS and CDR2 YFSETQ. The CDR3 is made up of 15 amino acids. In nucleotides, the CDR3 is TGCGCCAGCAGCCCCGCGCGACAGCTAGAAGAGACCCAGTACTTC. It encodes CASSPARQLEETQYF.

The sample holds many counts of this clonotype. The chain uses TRBV20-1 and TRBJ1-1; D is uncertain. The CDR3 covers 12 residues. Trimming removed 6 bases at V and 2 bases at J, with 10 bases between. Looked up from germline, CDR1 is DFQATT and CDR2 is SNEGSKA (reference sequence). The CDR3 spells CSARRSNTEAFF. CDR3 coding DNA: TGCAGTGCCCGAAGGTCCAACACTGAAGCTTTCTTT.

This clonotype has ten or more counts. CDR3 loop: CASSRGGTSNEKLFF. DNA of the CDR3: TGTGCCAGCAGTAGAGGCGGGACGTCGAATGAAAAACTGTTTTTT. This chain links TRBV27 with TRBJ1-4, with D perhaps matching TRBD1 (5 bases). This CDR3 spans 15 amino acids. Trimming cost V 5 bases and J 5 bases, with 15 bases left between them. CDR1 and CDR2 from the germline V gene are MNHEY and SMNVEV (reference sequence).

This clonotype was observed at least ten times. The gene calls are TRBV25-1 and TRBJ2-5; D is perhaps TRBD1 (8 bases). The V gene's germline CDR1 is MGHDK and CDR2 SYGVNS. V dropped 9 bases and J dropped 6 bases, with 20 bases sitting between them. This CDR3 comprises 14 residues. The CDR3 nucleotides read TGTGCCAGTAAAGCACAGGGGGGGGTGAAGACCCAGTACTTC. Translated: CASKAQGGVKTQYF.

This clonotype was recorded at least ten times. The genes are TRBV20-1 and TRBJ2-1; weak D call: TRBD2 (6 bases). This CDR3 is 15 amino acids long. Trimming removed 5 bases at V and 1 base at J, with 15 bases between. Germline assignment: CDR1 DFQATT and CDR2 SNEGSKA (reference sequence). The CDR3 sequence: CSACSLLASYNEQFF. CDR3 sequence (DNA): TGCAGTGCTTGCTCCCTACTAGCTTCCTACAATGAGCAGTTCTTC.

Ten or more counts support this clonotype. The chain recombines TRBV7-3 with TRBJ1-1; maybe TRBD1 (6 bases). Germline CDR1 and CDR2: SGHTA and FQGTGA. V gave up 0 bases and J gave up 2 bases, with 10 bases separating them. The CDR3 runs to 15 residues. The CDR3 reads CASSLTGAGNTEAFF. The CDR3 coding sequence is TGTGCCAGCAGCTTAACGGGGGCGGGTAACACTGAAGCTTTCTTT.

This clonotype was seen repeatedly, ten times or more. The genes are TRBV5-5 and TRBJ2-7, with D possibly being TRBD1 (6 bases). Germline CDR1 reads SGHKS; CDR2 reads YYEKEE (reference sequence). Trimming left V 5 bases short and J 0 bases short, with 15 bases between. This CDR3 spans 15 amino acids. The CDR3 DNA is TGTGCCAGCAGTTTATCGCAGGGGTCCTCCTACGAGCAGTACTTC. Protein: CASSLSQGSSYEQYF.

This clonotype was counted at least ten times. The chain joins TRBV20-1 to TRBJ2-5; 13 nucleotides match TRBD2. CDR3 length: 16 residues. Germline V gene data show CDR1 as DFQATT and CDR2 as SNEGSKA (reference sequence). V was pared by 4 bases and J by 0 bases, with 5 bases of the junction left unmatched. The CDR3 spells CSAITGLAGNQETQYF. The CDR3 region has the DNA TGCAGTGCTATTACGGGACTAGCGGGGAACCAAGAGACCCAGTACTTC.

There are many counts of this clonotype. The chain carries TRBV5-4 and TRBJ2-3, with D maybe TRBD2 (5 bases). Trimming cost V 0 bases and J 2 bases, with 7 bases left between them. CDR3 length equals 14 residues. Germline-derived CDR1 and CDR2 are SGHNT and YYREEE (reference sequence). The DNA of the CDR3 is TGTGCCAGCAGCTTGGCCCGGGACACAGATACGCAGTATTTT. This sequence encodes CASSLARDTDTQYF. Full variable domain (outside the CDR3, taken from reference TRBV5-4 and TRBJ2-3): ETGVTQSPTHLIKTRGQQVTLRCSSQSGHNTVSWYQQALGQGPQFIFQYYREEENGRGNFPPRFSGLQFPNYSSELNVNALELDDSALYLCASSLARDTDTQYFGPGTRLTVL.

Ten or more counts support this clonotype. The chain is built from TRBV6-5 and TRBJ2-7; no definite D call. The CDR3 has 15 residues. CDR1 is MNHEY, CDR2 SVGAGI, per germline. The V gene lost 6 bases and the J gene lost 5 bases, with 20 bases spanning the gap. The CDR3 loop reads CASSLVGTIVHEQYF. DNA for the CDR3: TGTGCCAGCAGCCTAGTAGGTACGATAGTCCACGAGCAGTACTTC.

This clonotype occurred many times. The chain is built from TRBV5-1 and TRBJ2-3, with 11 nucleotides matching TRBD2. The CDR3 is 17 amino acids. CDR1 and CDR2 from the germline V gene are SGHRS and YFSETQ. Trimming at V came to 0 bases and at J to 5 bases, leaving 8 bases not matched to a gene. In DNA, the CDR3 is TGCGCCAGCAGCTTGGCTAGCGGGGGGCCCCGACAAGATACGCAGTATTTT. Amino acids: CASSLASGGPRQDTQYF.

Ten or more counts support this clonotype. This chain joins TRBV20-1 and TRBJ1-2; D unclear. Trimming stripped 4 bases from V and 8 bases from J, with 11 bases between. This CDR3 comprises 11 residues. In germline, CDR1 is DFQATT, CDR2 SNEGSKA (reference sequence). Here the CDR3 DNA reads TGCAGTGCTATAAGATATCAAGGCTACACCTTC. Translated: CSAIRYQGYTF.

The CDR3: CASSYREGHEQFF. CDR3 nucleotide sequence: TGCGCCAGCAGCTATCGAGAGGGCCATGAGCAGTTCTTC. This sequence joins TRBV4-1 and TRBJ2-1, with a possible D match to TRBD2 (5 bases). The CDR3 extends over 13 amino acids. The V gene lost 5 bases and the J gene lost 8 bases, with 13 bases spanning the gap. From germline, CDR1 is MGHRA and CDR2 YSYEKL.

A few counts support this clonotype. The chain combines TRBV30 with TRBJ1-6; a weak D match, TRBD1 (6 bases). Germline-derived CDR1 and CDR2 are GTSNPN and SVGIG (reference sequence). V was shortened by 4 bases and J by 9 bases, with 16 bases between the two germline ends. There are 14 residues in the CDR3. This chain's CDR3 is CAWMFGGSTSPLHF. CDR3 DNA sequence: TGTGCCTGGATGTTCGGGGGCAGTACTTCACCCCTCCACTTT.

This clonotype was detected ten times or more. The genes are TRBV10-3 and TRBJ1-1; D gene unclear. In germline, CDR1 is ENHRY, CDR2 SYGVKD. CDR3 length: 14 amino acids. V was cut by 11 bases and J by 2 bases, with 18 bases left in between. In nucleotides, the CDR3 is TGTGCCTCCAAGAGAGAAAACAGAAACACTGAAGCTTTCTTT. Protein sequence: CASKRENRNTEAFF.

This clonotype has ten or more counts. The chain combines TRBV3-1 with TRBJ2-7; 8 bases agree with TRBD2. Trimming took 2 bases from V and 5 from J; bases not matched to a gene: 8. The CDR3 sequence is 15 residues long. Germline assignment: CDR1 LGHDT and CDR2 YNNKEL (reference sequence). CDR3: CASSQFNGGAHEQYF. The CDR3 bases are TGTGCCAGCAGCCAATTTAACGGGGGGGCCCACGAGCAGTACTTC.

This clonotype was counted at least ten times. The chain links TRBV7-9 to TRBJ1-4; D perhaps matches TRBD1 (6 bases). This CDR3 region has 17 residues. Trimming removed 0 bases from V and 10 bases from J, with 21 bases in between. Germline loops: CDR1 SEHNR, CDR2 FQNEAQ (reference sequence). The CDR3 region has the DNA TGTGCCAGCAGCTTAGCGGGGAGCGGGACACGGTGGACAAAACTGTTTTTT. The encoded protein is CASSLAGSGTRWTKLFF.

Only a few counts were recorded for this clonotype. The V call is TRBV27, the J call TRBJ2-3, with 13 bases that match TRBD2. V shed 5 bases and J 4 bases; nucleotides not matched to a gene: 6. This CDR3 is 16 amino acids long. CDR1 is MNHEY and CDR2 is SMNVEV in the germline V gene (reference sequence). CDR3 amino acids: CASSLGLAGEADTQYF. The CDR3 nucleotides read TGTGCCAGCAGTCTAGGACTAGCGGGGGAAGCAGATACGCAGTATTTT.

This clonotype was picked up many times. The genes are TRBV5-1 and TRBJ1-2; tentative D call: TRBD1 (5 bases). The V and J ends lost 4 bases and 3 bases respectively, with 13 bases between them. The length of the CDR3 is 14 residues. Germline loops: CDR1 SGHRS, CDR2 YFSETQ. CDR3 amino acids: CASSPRTGDYGYTF. CDR3 sequence (DNA): TGCGCCAGCAGCCCCCGAACAGGCGACTATGGCTACACCTTC.

This clonotype showed up many times. The chain recombines TRBV20-1 with TRBJ2-1; D call uncertain. V gave up 6 bases and J gave up 0 bases, with 12 bases separating them. Germline CDR1 DFQATT, CDR2 SNEGSKA (reference sequence). The CDR3 has 14 amino acids. The CDR3 sequence: CSAPTGSSYNEQFF. CDR3 nucleotide sequence: TGCAGTGCCCCGACGGGCAGCTCCTACAATGAGCAGTTCTTC.

Ten or more counts support this clonotype. The CDR3 nucleotides read TGTGCCAGCAGTTTAACTAATGAAAAACTGTTTTTT. Protein: CASSLTNEKLFF. V usage is TRBV12-3 or TRBV12-4 and J usage is TRBJ1-4; D is undetermined. With 2 bases removed from V and 2 bases from J, the gap between germline ends came to 0 bases. There are 12 residues in the CDR3.

This clonotype was seen ten or more times. The chain employs TRBV24-1 and TRBJ1-1; D is unclear. Germline CDR1 KGHDR, CDR2 SFDVKD. This CDR3 has 9 residues. The V end was cut by 8 bases, the J end by 9 bases, with 6 bases between. For the CDR3, the DNA is TGTGCCACCATGGGTCAAGCTTTCTTT. This sequence encodes CATMGQAFF.